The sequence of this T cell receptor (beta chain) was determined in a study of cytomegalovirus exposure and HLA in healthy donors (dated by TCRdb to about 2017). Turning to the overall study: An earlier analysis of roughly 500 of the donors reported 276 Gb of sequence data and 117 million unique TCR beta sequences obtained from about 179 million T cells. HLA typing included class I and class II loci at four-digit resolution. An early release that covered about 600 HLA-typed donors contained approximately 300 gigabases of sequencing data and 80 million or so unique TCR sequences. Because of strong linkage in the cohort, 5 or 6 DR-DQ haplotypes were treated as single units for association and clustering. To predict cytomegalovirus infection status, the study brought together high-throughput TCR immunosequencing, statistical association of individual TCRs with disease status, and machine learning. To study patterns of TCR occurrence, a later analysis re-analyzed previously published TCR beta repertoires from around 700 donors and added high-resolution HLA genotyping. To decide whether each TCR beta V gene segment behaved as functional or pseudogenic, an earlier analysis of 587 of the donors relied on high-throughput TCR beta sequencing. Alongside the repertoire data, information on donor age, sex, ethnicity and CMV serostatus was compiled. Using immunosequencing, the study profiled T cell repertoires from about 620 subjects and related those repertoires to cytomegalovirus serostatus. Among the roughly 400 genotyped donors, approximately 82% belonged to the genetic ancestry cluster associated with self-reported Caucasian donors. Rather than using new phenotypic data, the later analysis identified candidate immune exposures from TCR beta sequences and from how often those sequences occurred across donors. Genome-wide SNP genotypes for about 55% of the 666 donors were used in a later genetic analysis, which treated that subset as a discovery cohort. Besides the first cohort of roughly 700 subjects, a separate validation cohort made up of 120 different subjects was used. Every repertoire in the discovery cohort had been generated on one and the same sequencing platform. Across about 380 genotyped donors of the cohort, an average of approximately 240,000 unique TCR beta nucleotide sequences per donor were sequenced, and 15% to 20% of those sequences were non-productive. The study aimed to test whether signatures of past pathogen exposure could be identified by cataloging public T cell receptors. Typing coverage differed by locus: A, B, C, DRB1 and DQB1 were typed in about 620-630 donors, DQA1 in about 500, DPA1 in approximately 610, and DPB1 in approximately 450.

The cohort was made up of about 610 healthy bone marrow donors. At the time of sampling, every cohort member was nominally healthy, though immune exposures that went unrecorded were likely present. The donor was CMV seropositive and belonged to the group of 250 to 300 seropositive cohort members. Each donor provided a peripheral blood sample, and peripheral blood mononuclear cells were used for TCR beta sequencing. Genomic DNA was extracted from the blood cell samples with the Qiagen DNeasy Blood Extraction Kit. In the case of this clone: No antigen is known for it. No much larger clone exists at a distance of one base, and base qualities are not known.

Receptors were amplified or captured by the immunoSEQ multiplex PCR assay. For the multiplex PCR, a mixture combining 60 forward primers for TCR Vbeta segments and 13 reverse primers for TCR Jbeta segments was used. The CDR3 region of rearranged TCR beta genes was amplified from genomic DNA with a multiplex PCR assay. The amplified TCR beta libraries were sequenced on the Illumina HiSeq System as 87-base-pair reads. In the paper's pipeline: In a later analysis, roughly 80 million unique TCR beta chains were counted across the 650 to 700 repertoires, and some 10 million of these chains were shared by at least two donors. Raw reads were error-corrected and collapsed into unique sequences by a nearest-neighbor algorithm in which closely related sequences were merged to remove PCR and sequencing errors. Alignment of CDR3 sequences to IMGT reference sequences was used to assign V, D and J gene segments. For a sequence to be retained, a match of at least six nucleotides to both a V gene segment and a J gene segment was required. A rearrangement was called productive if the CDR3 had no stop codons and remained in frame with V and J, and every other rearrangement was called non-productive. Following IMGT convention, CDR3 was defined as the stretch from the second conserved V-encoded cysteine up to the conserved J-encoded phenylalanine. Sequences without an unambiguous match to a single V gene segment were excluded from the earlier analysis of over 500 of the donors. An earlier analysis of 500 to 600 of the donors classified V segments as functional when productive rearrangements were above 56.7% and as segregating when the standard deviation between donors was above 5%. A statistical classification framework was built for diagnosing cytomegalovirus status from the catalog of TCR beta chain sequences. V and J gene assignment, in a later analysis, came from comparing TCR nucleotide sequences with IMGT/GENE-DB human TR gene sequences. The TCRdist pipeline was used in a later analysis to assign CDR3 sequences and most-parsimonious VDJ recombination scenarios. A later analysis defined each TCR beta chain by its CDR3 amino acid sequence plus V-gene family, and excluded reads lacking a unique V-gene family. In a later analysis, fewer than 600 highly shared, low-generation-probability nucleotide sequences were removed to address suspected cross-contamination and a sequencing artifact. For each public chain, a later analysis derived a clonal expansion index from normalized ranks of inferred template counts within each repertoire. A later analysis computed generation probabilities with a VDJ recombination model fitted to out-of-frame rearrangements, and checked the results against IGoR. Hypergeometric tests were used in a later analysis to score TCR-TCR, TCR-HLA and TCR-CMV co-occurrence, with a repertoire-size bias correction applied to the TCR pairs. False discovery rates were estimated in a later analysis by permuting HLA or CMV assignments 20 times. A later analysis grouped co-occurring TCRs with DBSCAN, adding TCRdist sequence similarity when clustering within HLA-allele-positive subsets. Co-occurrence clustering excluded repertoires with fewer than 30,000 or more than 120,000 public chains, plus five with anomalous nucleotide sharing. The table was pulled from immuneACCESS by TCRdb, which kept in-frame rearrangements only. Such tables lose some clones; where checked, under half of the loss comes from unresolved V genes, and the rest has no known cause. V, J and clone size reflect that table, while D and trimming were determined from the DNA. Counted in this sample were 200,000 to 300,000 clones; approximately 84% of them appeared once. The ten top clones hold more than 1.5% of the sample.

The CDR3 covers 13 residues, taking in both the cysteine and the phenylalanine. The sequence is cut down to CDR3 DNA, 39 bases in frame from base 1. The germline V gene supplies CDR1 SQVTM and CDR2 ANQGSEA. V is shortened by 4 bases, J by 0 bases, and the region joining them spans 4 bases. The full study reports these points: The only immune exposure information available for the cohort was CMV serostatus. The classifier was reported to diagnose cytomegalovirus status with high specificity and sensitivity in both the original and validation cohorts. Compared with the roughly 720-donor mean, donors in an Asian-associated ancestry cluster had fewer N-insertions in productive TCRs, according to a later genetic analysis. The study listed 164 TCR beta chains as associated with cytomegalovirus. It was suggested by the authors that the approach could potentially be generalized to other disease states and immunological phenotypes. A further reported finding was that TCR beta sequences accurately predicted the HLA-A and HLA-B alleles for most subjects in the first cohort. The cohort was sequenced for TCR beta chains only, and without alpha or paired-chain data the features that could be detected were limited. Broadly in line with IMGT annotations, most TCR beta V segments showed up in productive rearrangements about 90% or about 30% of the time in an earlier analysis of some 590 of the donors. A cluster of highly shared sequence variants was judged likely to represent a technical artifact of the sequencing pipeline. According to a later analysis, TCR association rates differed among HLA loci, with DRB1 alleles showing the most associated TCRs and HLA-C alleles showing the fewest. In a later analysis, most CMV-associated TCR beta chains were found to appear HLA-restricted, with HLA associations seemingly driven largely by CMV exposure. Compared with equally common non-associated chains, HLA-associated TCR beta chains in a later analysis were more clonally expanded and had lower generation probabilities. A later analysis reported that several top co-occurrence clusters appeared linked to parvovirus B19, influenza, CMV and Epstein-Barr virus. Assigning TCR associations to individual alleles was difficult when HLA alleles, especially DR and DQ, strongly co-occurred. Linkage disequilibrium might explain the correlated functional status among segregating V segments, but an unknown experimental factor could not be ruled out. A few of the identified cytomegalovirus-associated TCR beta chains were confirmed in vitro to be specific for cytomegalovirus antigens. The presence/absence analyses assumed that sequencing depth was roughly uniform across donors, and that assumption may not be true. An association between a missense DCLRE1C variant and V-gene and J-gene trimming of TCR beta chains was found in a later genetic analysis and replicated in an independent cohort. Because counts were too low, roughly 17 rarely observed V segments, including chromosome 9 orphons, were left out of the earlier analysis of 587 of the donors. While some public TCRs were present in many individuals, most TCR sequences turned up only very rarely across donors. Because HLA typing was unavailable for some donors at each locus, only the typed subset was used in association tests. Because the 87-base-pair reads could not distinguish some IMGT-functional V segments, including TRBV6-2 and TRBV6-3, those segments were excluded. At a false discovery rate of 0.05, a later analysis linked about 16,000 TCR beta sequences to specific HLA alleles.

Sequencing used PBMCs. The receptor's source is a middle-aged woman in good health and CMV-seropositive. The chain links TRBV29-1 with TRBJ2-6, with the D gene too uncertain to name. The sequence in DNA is TGCAGCGTTGTCGTCTCTGGGGCCAACGTCCTGACTTTC. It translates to CSVVVSGANVLTF.